Presented here are 29 T cell receptor beta chains from one specimen sequenced in a study of Graves' ophthalmopathy and Graves' hyperthyroidism. Transcripts of RNA were the source for amplifying TCR beta CDR3 regions. First-round RT-PCR relied on HTBI primers, and a second-round multiplex PCR came next. A single record per CDR3 protein comes from TCRdb applying MiXCR to the multiplex PCR reads. This table has 600,000 to 950,000 distinct CDR3 sequences, 35% to 50% appearing once. Sequencing was done on a sample of peripheral blood. The receptors shown here come from an adult man with Graves' ophthalmopathy.

This clonotype occurred many times. The rearrangement uses TRBV20-1 and TRBJ2-7, with TRBD1 identical over 8 bases. CDR3 length: 12 amino acids. CDR1 is DFQATT, CDR2 SNEGSKA, per germline (reference sequence). In DNA, the CDR3 is TGCAGCGCCACGGGACAGGCCTACGAGCAGTACTTC. It translates to CSATGQAYEQYF.

The CDR3 region is CASSLLSGGAMVGYTF. CDR3 nucleotides: TGTGCCAGCAGCTTATTATCAGGCGGGGCTATGGTAGGCTACACCTTC. This sequence joins TRBV7-3 and TRBJ1-2; tentative D call: TRBD1 (5 bases). Germline V CDR1 and CDR2: SGHTA, FQGTGA. CDR3 size: 16 residues. Deletions cut 2 bases from V and 8 bases from J, with 21 bases between.

The gene calls are TRBV2 and TRBJ2-7, with D unresolved. Germline CDR1 reads SNHLY; CDR2 reads FYNNEI. This CDR3 region has 13 residues. The ends were cut back, 5 bases at V and 0 bases at J, with 8 bases in the middle. Here the CDR3 DNA reads TGTGCCAGCAGTTACTTCTACTCCTACGAGCAGTACTTC. This sequence encodes CASSYFYSYEQYF.

This chain uses TRBV29-1 with TRBJ1-1, with D perhaps TRBD1 (5 bases). Germline values: CDR1 SQVTM, CDR2 ANQGSEA. The CDR3 is made up of 13 amino acids. In DNA form, the CDR3 reads TGCAGTGCTGCCCGGGACGTGAACACTGAAGCTTTCTTT. Translated: CSAARDVNTEAFF.

There are many counts of this clonotype. For the CDR3, the DNA is TGTGCCATCAGCGATAAGACAGGGGGCGATTCGGACACTGAAGCTTTCTTT. It specifies CAISDKTGGDSDTEAFF. The rearrangement links TRBV10-3 to TRBJ1-1; 10 bases align to TRBD1. The germline gives CDR1 ENHRY, CDR2 SYGVKD. CDR3 length equals 17 residues. The V gene end was trimmed by 6 bases and the J gene end by 3 bases; junction bases not matched to a gene: 13.

The chain recombines TRBV2 with TRBJ2-5, with TRBD1 matching over 7 bases. The CDR3 runs to 13 residues. The germline gives CDR1 SNHLY, CDR2 FYNNEI. V lost 10 bases, J lost 4 bases, and 9 bases stayed unmatched. CDR3 amino acids: CATLGDSRETQYF. The CDR3 DNA follows: TGTGCCACCCTTGGGGACAGCCGAGAGACCCAGTACTTC.

In nucleotides, the CDR3 is TGTGCCAGCAGTGAATGGTCCCTCTCGCCCCGGGGGTTTAATAGTTCACCCCTCCACTTT. Protein: CASSEWSLSPRGFNSSPLHF. V and J are TRBV2 and TRBJ1-6, with D maybe TRBD1 (5 bases). CDR3 length: 20 residues. V was cut by 2 bases and J by 9 bases, with 29 bases left in between. Germline CDR1 SNHLY, CDR2 FYNNEI.

This clonotype was seen more than once but under ten times. The chain recombines TRBV7-9 with TRBJ2-6; D uncertain. This CDR3 spans 11 amino acids. Trimming removed 3 bases from V and 6 bases from J, with 0 bases in between. Germline CDR1 and CDR2: SEHNR and FQNEAQ (reference sequence). The CDR3 DNA is TGTGCCAGCAGCTTGGCCAACGTCCTGACTTTC. Residues: CASSLANVLTF.

This clonotype was picked up a small number of times. The gene calls are TRBV28 and TRBJ2-7; 10 positions agree with TRBD2. TRBJ2-5 explains the end of the DNA better; the J call may be wrong. This CDR3 contains 15 residues. The V gene's germline CDR1 is MDHEN and CDR2 SYDVKM. CDR3 DNA sequence: TGTGCCAGCAGTTCCAGCGGGGGGGTAAGAGAGACCCAGTACTTC. This encodes CASSSSGGVRETQYF.

In its sample, this clonotype was seen many times. V is TRBV24-1 and J is TRBJ1-1; D is ambiguous. The CDR3 loop spans 12 amino acids. Germline CDR1 KGHDR, CDR2 SFDVKD. V lost 2 bases and J lost 7, with 7 bases in between. The CDR3: CATSDSRGEAFF. The CDR3 region has the DNA TGTGCCACCAGTGATTCTCGGGGTGAAGCTTTCTTT.

The chain is built from TRBV20-1 and TRBJ1-5, with D possibly being TRBD1 (5 bases). Germline V gene lookup returns CDR1 DFQATT and CDR2 SNEGSKA (reference sequence). The CDR3 totals 15 residues. V lost 0 bases and J lost 5, with 14 bases in between. The CDR3 spells CSARDGGRGYQPQHF. Here the CDR3 DNA reads TGCAGTGCTAGAGATGGGGGACGGGGATATCAGCCCCAGCATTTT.

This clonotype was observed at least ten times. The junction does not match germline at one end; this may be a read error. This rearrangement joins TRBV10-3 to TRBJ2-5; weak D call: TRBD1 (6 bases). The CDR3 contains 13 residues. The germline V gene encodes CDR1 ENHRY and CDR2 SYGVKD. Here the CDR3 reads CASSEDSAATQYF. The CDR3 DNA is TGTGCCAGCAGTGAGGACAGCGCCGCGACCCAGTACTTC.

J is TRBJ1-2 and V is TRBV25-1; weak D call: TRBD1 (5 bases). Germline CDR1 and CDR2: MGHDK and SYGVNS. The CDR3 is made up of 14 amino acids. The V and J ends lost 1 base and 1 base respectively, with 7 bases between them. CDR3 sequence: CASSELGVNYGYTF. CDR3 DNA sequence: TGTGCCAGCAGTGAATTGGGGGTTAACTATGGCTACACCTTC.

This clonotype was observed at least ten times. This chain links TRBV5-5 with TRBJ1-2; D is ambiguous. The CDR3 sequence is 12 residues long. V lost 2 bases, J lost 8 bases, and 10 bases lay in between. CDR1 is SGHKS, CDR2 YYEKEE, per germline (reference sequence). CDR3 loop: CASSFPSGGYTF. The CDR3 nucleotides read TGTGCCAGCAGCTTTCCGTCAGGAGGCTACACCTTC.

Worth noting for this clonotype: The germline gene is not matched at one end of the junction; a read error may be the cause. The V call is TRBV10-2, the J call TRBJ1-5; TRBD1 might be the D (5 bases). CDR1 is WSHSY, CDR2 SAAADI, per germline. The length of the CDR3 is 15 residues. In nucleotides, the CDR3 is TGTGCCAGCAGTTTCAGGGCTTTGGGCAATCAGCCCCAGCATTTT. It encodes CASSFRALGNQPQHF.

V usage is TRBV4-1 and J usage is TRBJ2-5; D gene uncertain. V was cut by 3 bases and J by 5 bases, with 10 bases left in between. This CDR3 contains 13 residues. Germline loops: CDR1 MGHRA, CDR2 YSYEKL. DNA for the CDR3: TGCGCCAGCAGCCATGACATCGTGGAGACCCAGTACTTC. It encodes CASSHDIVETQYF.

The sample holds a few counts of this clonotype. This chain links TRBV19 with TRBJ1-5; no definite D call. Germline CDR1 and CDR2: LNHDA and SQIVND (reference sequence). The ends were cut back, 4 bases at V and 2 bases at J, with 12 bases in the middle. This CDR3 spans 15 amino acids. Written as DNA, the CDR3 is TGTGCCAGTAGTAGAGTCGGGGAAGGCAATCAGCCCCAGCATTTT. Translation: CASSRVGEGNQPQHF.

This clonotype was observed at least ten times. V gene TRBV19 combines with J gene TRBJ1-1, with D unresolved. Germline V lookup: CDR1 LNHDA, CDR2 SQIVND (reference sequence). V shed 3 bases and J shed 2 bases, with 13 bases lying between them. The length of the CDR3 is 15 residues. The CDR3 coding sequence is TGTGCCAGTAGTATGACTCGGACGGTTAACACTGAAGCTTTCTTT. This sequence encodes CASSMTRTVNTEAFF.

The J gene is TRBJ2-7, the V gene TRBV7-8; 13 bases are a match to TRBD2. V shed 5 bases and J 5 bases; nucleotides not matched to a gene: 3. The CDR3 consists of 14 residues. The germline V gene has CDR1 SGHVS and CDR2 FQNEAQ. The CDR3 region has the DNA TGTGCCAGCAGCACTAGCGGGGGGGCAAACGAGCAGTACTTC. This translates into CASSTSGGANEQYF. Looking up the rest from reference TRBV7-8 and TRBJ2-7 gives the full variable domain: GAGVSQSPRYKVAKRGQDVALRCDPISGHVSLFWYQQALGQGPEFLTYFQNEAQLDKSGLPSDRFFAERPEGSVSTLKIQRTQQEDSAVYLCASSTSGGANEQYFGPGTRLTVT.

Ten or more counts support this clonotype. J is TRBJ2-7 and V is TRBV29-1, with D possibly called TRBD1 or TRBD2 (5 bases each). The CDR3 totals 15 residues. The V end was cut by 4 bases, the J end by 4 bases, with 20 bases between. CDR1 SQVTM and CDR2 ANQGSEA come from the germline V gene. The CDR3 coding sequence is TGCAGCGTTGTTGGGCAGGGAGTTTATAGGTACGAGCAGTACTTC. Amino acid sequence: CSVVGQGVYRYEQYF.

This clonotype was recorded many times. The rearrangement joins TRBV29-1 to TRBJ2-7; the D is unclear. CDR1 and CDR2 (germline): SQVTM, ANQGSEA. The CDR3 is made up of 13 amino acids. The V and J ends lost 6 bases and 6 bases respectively, with 18 bases between them. The CDR3 protein is CSVREGIASEQYF. In DNA form, the CDR3 reads TGCAGCGTGAGAGAAGGGATAGCATCCGAGCAGTACTTC.

In its sample, this clonotype was seen a few times. This sequence joins TRBV7-2 and TRBJ2-5, with TRBD2 matching 9 bases. The germline gives CDR1 SGHTA, CDR2 FQGNSA. J was trimmed by 0 bases and V by 3 bases; bases with no gene match: 5. This CDR3 is 16 amino acids long. DNA of the CDR3: TGTGCCAGCAGCTTTGATCAGCGGGGGGACCAAGAGACCCAGTACTTC. Translating it yields CASSFDQRGDQETQYF.

This clonotype has ten or more counts. This chain links TRBV9 with TRBJ2-5; 8 nucleotides align to TRBD1. CDR3 length equals 17 residues. The germline gives CDR1 SGDLS, CDR2 YYNGEE. V shed 2 bases and J 2 bases; nucleotides not matched to a gene: 11. The CDR3 loop is CASSVNWRQGRQETQYF. The CDR3 DNA is TGTGCCAGCAGCGTCAACTGGAGACAGGGGAGGCAAGAGACCCAGTACTTC. Complete variable domain (other parts from reference TRBV9 and TRBJ2-5): DSGVTQTPKHLITATGQRVTLRCSPRSGDLSVYWYQQSLDQGLQFLIQYYNGEERAKGNILERFSAQQFPDLHSELNLSSLELGDSALYFCASSVNWRQGRQETQYFGPGTRLLVL.

This clonotype was observed a few times. This chain connects TRBV10-3 to TRBJ2-7, with 7 positions matching TRBD1. Germline V gene sequence: CDR1 ENHRY, CDR2 SYGVKD. V gave up 10 bases and J gave up 0 bases; unmatched junction bases: 6. The CDR3 spans 13 residues. CDR3: CASEWDSSYEQYF. The CDR3 DNA follows: TGTGCCAGCGAGTGGGACAGCTCCTACGAGCAGTACTTC.

Only a few counts were recorded for this clonotype. The chain employs TRBV4-1 and TRBJ1-2, with D unclear. Germline V gives CDR1 MGHRA, CDR2 YSYEKL. The V and J ends lost 4 bases and 5 bases respectively, with 11 bases between them. The CDR3 loop spans 13 amino acids. The CDR3 sequence is CASSPGPQYGYTF. CDR3 in DNA: TGCGCCAGCAGCCCCGGACCTCAGTATGGCTACACCTTC.

There are many counts of this clonotype. This chain uses TRBV29-1 with TRBJ1-2; the match to TRBD1 covers 9 bases. Germline V gene data show CDR1 as SQVTM and CDR2 as ANQGSEA. V shed 2 bases and J 12 bases; nucleotides not matched to a gene: 7. CDR3 size: 12 residues. Here the CDR3 reads CSVETPGQGNTF. Here the CDR3 DNA reads TGCAGCGTTGAAACCCCGGGACAGGGAAACACCTTC.

This chain uses TRBV10-3 with TRBJ1-1; no firm D call. Germline V CDR1 and CDR2: ENHRY, SYGVKD. The CDR3 is made up of 14 amino acids. Between the trimmed V and J ends, which lost 6 bases and 4 bases, there was a span of 15 bases. This CDR3 reads CAISVVGLGTEAFF. The CDR3 nucleotides are TGTGCCATCAGCGTTGTCGGCCTTGGCACTGAAGCTTTCTTT.

Only a few counts were recorded for this clonotype. V and J are TRBV7-2 and TRBJ2-6; a weak D match, TRBD1 (6 bases). The V and J ends lost 11 bases and 7 bases respectively, with 15 bases between them. The length of the CDR3 is 13 residues. Per germline, CDR1 SGHTA and CDR2 FQGNSA. CDR3 DNA sequence: TGTGCCTGGAGTGGGGACACAGCCAACGTCCTGACTTTC. Residues: CAWSGDTANVLTF.

The V call is TRBV25-1, the J call TRBJ1-4; the match to TRBD1 covers 7 bases. The CDR3 is made up of 16 amino acids. Germline loops: CDR1 MGHDK, CDR2 SYGVNS. With 6 bases clipped from V and 5 bases from J, the junction kept 12 bases outside the gene matches. This CDR3 is CASSPDRSYGNEKLFF. DNA of the CDR3: TGTGCCAGCAGCCCGGACAGGTCCTACGGGAATGAAAAACTGTTTTTT.